The clone carrying this TCR beta chain has just a few counts. Its antigen is unknown. The read ends 3 residues before the CDR3 terminus; that terminus is restored from the germline J gene. The CDR3 is made up of 16 amino acids. Per the germline V gene, CDR1 is SNHLY and CDR2 is FYNNEI. V shed 8 bases and J 4 bases; nucleotides not matched to a gene: 9. The data were produced by immunoSEQ multiplex PCR, yet TCRdb's version contains in-frame clones alone and is incomplete. The sample has tens of thousands of clones, none seen only once. This sample stems from a study of T cell clonality in common variable immunodeficiency. Study-level findings and limits: In common variable immunodeficiency, TCR beta chains reportedly carried fewer deletions and N-nucleotide insertions. CVID subjects showed higher TCRbeta clonality than healthy controls.

Caucasian heritage predominated among both patients and controls. No CVID subject was ill or on immunomodulatory drugs when sampled. J is TRBJ2-3 and V is TRBV2, with 13 bases lining up with TRBD2. The TCR was taken from a human donor with common variable immunodeficiency. Material for sequencing was peripheral blood mononuclear cells. The part of the CDR3 DNA that was read is TGTGCCAGCCCGACTAGCGGGGGGTTCGGGGCAGATACG. Translated: CASPTSGGFGADT. The full CDR3 is CASPTSGGFGADTQYF. Complete variable domain (other parts from reference TRBV2 and TRBJ2-3): EPEVTQTPSHQVTQMGQEVILRCVPISNHLYFYWYRQILGQKVEFLVSFYNNEISEKSEIFDDQFSVERPDGSNFTLKIRSTKLEDSAMYFCASPTSGGFGADTQYFGPGTRLTVL.